The 5 T cell receptor beta chains below come from one sample, sequenced in a study of OX40 agonist ivuxolimab in advanced cancers. Repertoires were generated with immunoSEQ multiplex PCR, while TCRdb's copy carries only in-frame clones and drops some. The sample yields tens of thousands of clones, 70% to 90% seen once. Here the sequenced sample was CD4+ or CD8+ T cells sorted from blood, taken in a trial of the OX40 agonist ivuxolimab. The receptor source for this set is an adult with an advanced solid tumor such as melanoma, head and neck, liver or kidney cancer.

The V call is TRBV5-4, the J call TRBJ2-2; TRBD2 might be the D (6 bases). This CDR3 comprises 15 residues. Germline-derived CDR1 and CDR2 are SGHNT and YYREEE (reference sequence). With 4 bases removed from V and 2 bases from J, the gap between germline ends came to 12 bases. The CDR3 nucleotides read TGTGCCAGCAGCGATAGCGGCAGAAACACCGGGGAGCTGTTTTTT. Amino acid sequence: CASSDSGRNTGELFF.

V and J are TRBV28 and TRBJ2-2; TRBD2 might be the D (5 bases). Germline V lookup: CDR1 MDHEN, CDR2 SYDVKM. CDR3 length: 14 residues. Trimming cost V 8 bases and J 0 bases, with 10 bases left between them. The CDR3 spells CASEGGSNTGELFF. In nucleotides, the CDR3 is TGTGCCAGCGAAGGCGGGTCGAACACCGGGGAGCTGTTTTTT.

The rearrangement joins TRBV28 to TRBJ1-5; 8 nucleotides agree with TRBD1. The junction had 8 bases not matched to a gene; V was cut back by 6 bases and J by 1 base. The CDR3 is 16 residues long. The germline gives CDR1 MDHEN, CDR2 SYDVKM. The CDR3 nucleotides are TGTGCCAGCAGCCAACTCAGGACAGGGAGCAATCAGCCCCAGCATTTT. Protein: CASSQLRTGSNQPQHF.

The CDR3 DNA follows: TGTGCCAGCAGCCAAGATCGGGAGGGCCAAGAGACCCAGTACTTC. The encoded protein is CASSQDREGQETQYF. The chain is built from TRBV4-2 and TRBJ2-5, with 8 bases matching TRBD2. Germline values: CDR1 LGHNA, CDR2 YNFKEQ. V lost 0 bases, J lost 1 base, and 1 base stayed unmatched. There are 15 residues in the CDR3.

This chain links TRBV5-5 with TRBJ2-7; a weak D match, TRBD2 (5 bases). Germline loops: CDR1 SGHKS, CDR2 YYEKEE (reference sequence). Trimming removed 0 bases at V and 2 bases at J, with 12 bases between. The CDR3 runs 15 residues. In nucleotides, the CDR3 is TGTGCCAGCAGCTTGGGCCCCACGGGAACCTACGAGCAGTACTTC. It yields the protein CASSLGPTGTYEQYF.